The T cell receptor beta chain described here comes from a study of cytomegalovirus exposure and HLA in healthy donors. General study results and limits: TCR beta chains numbering more than 150 were designated cytomegalovirus-associated.

Only a few counts were recorded for this clone. Its cognate antigen is unknown. A multiplex PCR was run with 60 Vbeta primers and 13 Jbeta primers. Sequencing was performed with immunoSEQ multiplex PCR; in TCRdb, only in-frame clones are kept and a portion is missing. The data show about 59,000 clones, around 80% seen once. The source material was PBMCs. The sequence was collected from a woman in her 40s in good health and CMV-seronegative.

CDR3 amino acids: CASSLVAGPSYEQYF. In DNA form, the CDR3 reads TGTGCCAGCAGCTTAGTGGCGGGACCCTCCTACGAGCAGTACTTC. The chain joins TRBV7-2 to TRBJ2-7, with D possibly being TRBD2 (6 bases). Germline loops: CDR1 SGHTA, CDR2 FQGNSA. CDR3 size: 15 residues. V was trimmed by 1 base and J by 0 bases, leaving 10 bases between them.